This T cell receptor (beta chain) is drawn from a study of cytotoxic CD8 clonotypes in ibrutinib-treated CLL. The data were produced by immunoSEQ multiplex PCR, yet TCRdb's version contains in-frame clones alone and is incomplete. The sample consists of 250,000 to 350,000 clones, 65% to 85% of them appearing once. CDR1 MGHRA and CDR2 YSYEKL come from the germline V gene. The V end was cut by 1 base, the J end by 1 base, with 5 bases between. The CDR3 contains 15 residues. The clonotype was recovered from a human donor with chronic lymphocytic leukemia. The chain joins TRBV4-1 to TRBJ2-6; D is ambiguous. This specimen consisted of PBMCs, obtained at disease progression, from a patient treated with ibrutinib. This chain's CDR3 is CASSQVTSGANVLTF. CDR3 nucleotides: TGCGCCAGCAGCCAAGTAACTTCTGGGGCCAACGTCCTGACTTTC.